One sample yielded the 23 T cell receptor beta chains listed below, sequenced in a study of T cell responses to AZD1222 COVID-19 vaccine. Here immunoSEQ multiplex PCR was the method, and the copy in TCRdb shows in-frame clones only, minus some. Among some 140,000 clones, roughly 85% were seen once, and the ten largest hold 7.9%. The sequenced sample was peripheral blood, obtained 28 days after the second dose of the MenACWY control vaccine. The source is an adult who received the MenACWY meningococcal vaccine as a control.

J is TRBJ2-7 and V is TRBV7-8; either TRBD1 or TRBD2 may fit D (5 bases each). The CDR3 is 16 amino acids. Germline CDR1 is SGHVS and CDR2 is FQNEAQ. V lost 5 bases and J 6 bases, leaving 23 bases between the germline ends. The CDR3 reads CASSTTRDPGALEQYF. CDR3 coding DNA: TGTGCCAGCAGCACAACTCGGGACCCCGGGGCCCTCGAGCAGTACTTC.

The chain couples TRBV30 to TRBJ2-3; D is ambiguous. Germline lookup yields CDR1 GTSNPN and CDR2 SVGIG (reference sequence). With 0 bases removed from V and 2 bases from J, the gap between germline ends came to 9 bases. CDR3 length equals 14 residues. CDR3 DNA sequence: TGTGCCTGGAGTGTTTCGGGCCACACAGATACGCAGTATTTT. It encodes CAWSVSGHTDTQYF. Together with reference TRBV30 and TRBJ2-3, the CDR3 gives the full variable domain: SQTIHQWPATLVQPVGSPLSLECTVEGTSNPNLYWYRQAAGRGLQLLFYSVGIGQISSEVPQNLSASRPQDRQFILSSKKLLLSDSGFYLCAWSVSGHTDTQYFGPGTRLTVL.

This chain links TRBV27 with TRBJ2-6; D is uncertain. With 7 bases removed from V and 1 base from J, the gap between germline ends came to 17 bases. The CDR3 covers 17 residues. Germline values: CDR1 MNHEY, CDR2 SMNVEV (reference sequence). In DNA form, the CDR3 reads TGTGCCAGCACTCCCCTAGGCAGAACATCTGGGGCCAACGTCCTGACTTTC. It is translated as CASTPLGRTSGANVLTF.

The CDR3 sequence is CASSLTVDGTQYF. The CDR3 DNA is TGTGCCAGCAGCTTGACAGTGGATGGGACCCAGTACTTC. The chain combines TRBV11-3 with TRBJ2-5, with a possible D match to TRBD1 (5 bases). The germline V gene encodes CDR1 SGHNT and CDR2 YENEEA. The CDR3 is made up of 13 amino acids. The germline V and J ends were trimmed by 3 bases and 7 bases, with 12 bases remaining between them.

V gene TRBV19 combines with J gene TRBJ1-4; no firm D call. The CDR3 length is 14 residues. Germline assignment: CDR1 LNHDA and CDR2 SQIVND (reference sequence). Trimming pared 5 bases from V and 0 bases from J, leaving 7 bases between. The CDR3 protein is CASSLRATNEKLFF. The CDR3 DNA reads TGTGCCAGTAGTCTGCGGGCAACTAATGAAAAACTGTTTTTT.

Only a few counts were recorded for this clone. V and J are TRBV3-1 (or the pseudogene TRBV3-2) and TRBJ2-5; possibly TRBD1 or TRBD2 for D (6 bases each). The germline V gene has CDR1 LGHDT and CDR2 YNNKEL (reference sequence). V was pared by 4 bases and J by 4 bases, with 13 bases between. The CDR3 extends over 14 amino acids. This CDR3 is CASSPSGGGETQYF. DNA of the CDR3: TGTGCCAGCAGCCCGAGCGGAGGGGGAGAGACCCAGTACTTC.

This clone appeared once. V and J are TRBV7-6 and TRBJ1-2; D ambiguous. CDR3 size: 14 residues. V dropped 2 bases and J dropped 6 bases, with 13 bases sitting between them. CDR1 is SGHVS and CDR2 is FNYEAQ in the germline V gene. The CDR3: CASSLRGPIDGYTF. CDR3 DNA sequence: TGTGCCAGCAGCTTACGAGGTCCTATAGATGGCTACACCTTC.

V gene TRBV5-1 combines with J gene TRBJ1-2; 12 bases match TRBD1. The CDR3 runs 16 residues. CDR1 is SGHRS and CDR2 is YFSETQ in the germline V gene. The V and J ends lost 2 bases and 8 bases, in that order; junction bases with no gene match: 10. CDR3: CASSFAPGQGATGYTF. As DNA, the CDR3 is TGCGCCAGCAGCTTTGCGCCGGGACAGGGGGCGACCGGCTACACCTTC. The variable domain in full, with the rest retrieved from reference TRBV5-1 and TRBJ1-2, is KAGVTQTPRYLIKTRGQQVTLSCSPISGHRSVSWYQQTPGQGLQFLFEYFSETQRNKGNFPGRFSGRQFSNSRSEMNVSTLELGDSALYLCASSFAPGQGATGYTFGSGTRLTVV.

This clone occurred a few times. In DNA form, the CDR3 reads TGTGCCAGCAGTTACATGGACAGGGCTGGAAACACCATATATTTT. Translating gives CASSYMDRAGNTIYF. J is TRBJ1-3 and V is TRBV6-5, with 8 bases that match TRBD1. The V gene's germline CDR1 is MNHEY and CDR2 SVGAGI. V trimming: 2 bases; J trimming: 2 bases; junction bases outside the gene matches: 2. This CDR3 has 15 residues.

V usage is TRBV7-9 and J usage is TRBJ1-3, with TRBD1 as a possible D gene (5 bases). Germline V lookup: CDR1 SEHNR, CDR2 FQNEAQ (reference sequence). CDR3 length equals 13 residues. Trimming took off 10 bases at V and 3 bases at J, with 13 bases between the two ends. The CDR3 sequence: CAIPGGGGNTIYF. As DNA, the CDR3 is TGTGCCATCCCCGGGGGAGGTGGAAACACCATATATTTT.

This clone was recorded once. V is TRBV28 and J is TRBJ1-5, with D possibly TRBD1 on 6 matching bases. V shed 6 bases and J shed 5 bases, with 14 bases lying between them. CDR3 length: 14 residues. Germline V gene data show CDR1 as MDHEN and CDR2 as SYDVKM. CDR3 nucleotides: TGTGCCAGCAGACAACAGGGAAAACATCAGCCCCAGCATTTT. This gives the protein CASRQQGKHQPQHF.

This clone came up once. The rearrangement joins TRBV7-8 to TRBJ1-1; tentative D call: TRBD1 (5 bases). In germline, CDR1 is SGHVS, CDR2 FQNEAQ. The V gene lost 5 bases and the J gene lost 4 bases, with 14 bases spanning the gap. The CDR3 is made up of 14 amino acids. The CDR3 sequence is CASSPPGRVTEAFF. In nucleotides, the CDR3 is TGTGCCAGCAGCCCTCCGGGCAGGGTCACTGAAGCTTTCTTT.

The rearrangement uses TRBV29-1 and TRBJ2-1; D gene ambiguous. The CDR3 runs to 10 residues. V gave up 7 bases and J gave up 5 bases, with 6 bases separating them. CDR1 and CDR2 from the germline V gene are SQVTM and ANQGSEA. CDR3 sequence: CSAVNNEQFF. For the CDR3, the DNA is TGCAGCGCCGTTAACAATGAGCAGTTCTTC.

The chain is built from TRBV21-1 and TRBJ2-7; the table's TRBD2 call for D was not verified on the DNA. TRBV21-1 has pseudogene status. CDR3 length: 16 residues. CDR3 region: CASSKDLRDSTYEQYF. The CDR3 coding sequence is TGTGCCAGCAGCAAAGATTTGAGGGATTCAACCTACGAGCAGTACTTC.

Worth noting for this clone: Additional DNA sequences in this sample encode the identical CDR3. V is TRBV5-1 and J is TRBJ2-3; no firm D call. V lost 0 bases and J lost 5, with 10 bases in between. Germline V CDR1 and CDR2: SGHRS, YFSETQ. There are 14 residues in the CDR3. The DNA for the CDR3 is TGCGCCAGCAGCTTGGCTGGCGGAAGAGATACGCAGTATTTT. Translation: CASSLAGGRDTQYF.

V is TRBV7-9 and J is TRBJ1-4; D is undetermined. The V and J ends lost 2 bases and 4 bases respectively, with 11 bases between them. The germline V gene has CDR1 SEHNR and CDR2 FQNEAQ (reference sequence). The CDR3 contains 15 residues. The DNA of the CDR3 is TGTGCCAGCAGCTTAAATGCCAGGTTTAATGAAAAACTGTTTTTT. It is translated as CASSLNARFNEKLFF.

V is TRBV9 and J is TRBJ1-1; D unresolved. V shed 0 bases and J shed 3 bases, with 15 bases lying between them. Germline CDR1 reads SGDLS; CDR2 reads YYNGEE. CDR3 size: 16 residues. The CDR3 region has the DNA TGTGCCAGCAGCGTAGTCCGGGGAGGGAGCGACACTGAAGCTTTCTTT. Translating gives CASSVVRGGSDTEAFF.

J is TRBJ2-7 and V is TRBV6-2 or TRBV6-3; maybe TRBD2 (6 bases). The CDR3 length is 17 residues. The V end lost 4 bases, the J end lost 0 bases, and 19 bases lay between the germline ends. The germline V gene has CDR1 MNHEY and CDR2 SVGEGT. The CDR3 nucleotides read TGTGCCAGCAGTTCCTACGGTGATAGCGGAAGCTCCTACGAGCAGTACTTC. It translates to CASSSYGDSGSSYEQYF.

The chain carries TRBV6-5 and TRBJ1-1; D gene ambiguous. V was shortened by 6 bases and J by 1 base, with 12 bases between the two germline ends. In germline, CDR1 is MNHEY, CDR2 SVGAGI. The CDR3 length is 14 residues. Written as DNA, the CDR3 is TGTGCCAGCAGGCGCGGCCTCAAGAACACTGAAGCTTTCTTT. It yields the protein CASRRGLKNTEAFF.

The chain has TRBV6-5 and TRBJ2-2; D is unresolved. Trimming stripped 6 bases from V and 2 bases from J, with 4 bases between. Germline-derived CDR1 and CDR2 are MNHEY and SVGAGI. The CDR3 runs 12 residues. The chain's CDR3 is CASSHNTGELFF. CDR3 in DNA: TGTGCCAGCAGCCATAACACCGGGGAGCTGTTTTTT.

This clone has just a few counts. This chain links TRBV7-9 with TRBJ2-2; 9 bases line up with TRBD1. Losses at the gene ends were 6 bases for V and 4 bases for J; bases not matched to a gene: 3. Germline V gene sequence: CDR1 SEHNR, CDR2 FQNEAQ (reference sequence). The CDR3 runs to 14 residues. Written as DNA, the CDR3 is TGTGCCAGCAGGCCGACAGGGGGCACCGGGGAGCTGTTTTTT. As protein: CASRPTGGTGELFF.

The chain joins TRBV6-6 to TRBJ2-3, with 11 bases lining up with TRBD2. In germline, CDR1 is MNHNY, CDR2 SVGAGI (reference sequence). The CDR3 sequence is 18 residues long. J was trimmed by 3 bases and V by 5 bases; bases with no gene match: 13. DNA for the CDR3: TGTGCCAGCAGTCCGTATAGCGGGGGGGCGTATCTGACAGATACGCAGTATTTT. It is translated as CASSPYSGGAYLTDTQYF.

The chain recombines TRBV10-2 with TRBJ1-4, with D possibly TRBD1 on 5 matching bases. The length of the CDR3 is 15 residues. Germline V gene sequence: CDR1 WSHSY, CDR2 SAAADI. Trimming left V 4 bases short and J 3 bases short, with 12 bases between. The CDR3 DNA is TGCGCCAGCAGTGTGTCAGGGAGTTCTAATGAAAAACTGTTTTTT. It yields the protein CASSVSGSSNEKLFF.